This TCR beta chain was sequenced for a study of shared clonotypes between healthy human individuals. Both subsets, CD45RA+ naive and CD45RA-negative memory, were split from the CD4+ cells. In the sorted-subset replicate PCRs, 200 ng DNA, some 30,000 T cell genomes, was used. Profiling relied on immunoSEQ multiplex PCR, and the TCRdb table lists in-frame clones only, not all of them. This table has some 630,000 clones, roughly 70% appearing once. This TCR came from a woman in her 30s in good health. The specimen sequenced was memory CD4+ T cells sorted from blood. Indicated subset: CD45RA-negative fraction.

The CDR3 reads CASSFAGNNQPQHF. CDR3 DNA sequence: TGTGCCAGCAGTTTTGCAGGGAATAATCAGCCCCAGCATTTT. The genes are TRBV6-1 and TRBJ1-5; perhaps TRBD1 as D (5 bases). From germline, CDR1 is MNHNS and CDR2 SASEGT. CDR3 size: 14 residues. The V and J ends lost 5 bases and 4 bases respectively, with 12 bases between them.